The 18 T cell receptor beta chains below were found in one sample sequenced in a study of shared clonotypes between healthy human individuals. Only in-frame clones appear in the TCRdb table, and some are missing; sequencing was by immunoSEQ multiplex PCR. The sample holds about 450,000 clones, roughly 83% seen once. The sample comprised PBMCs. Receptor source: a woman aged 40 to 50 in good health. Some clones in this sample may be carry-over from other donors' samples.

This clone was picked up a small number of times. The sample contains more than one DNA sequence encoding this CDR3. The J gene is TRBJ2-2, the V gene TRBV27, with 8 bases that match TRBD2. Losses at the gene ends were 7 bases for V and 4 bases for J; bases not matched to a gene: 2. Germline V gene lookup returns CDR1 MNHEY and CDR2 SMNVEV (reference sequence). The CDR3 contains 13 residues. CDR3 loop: CASTSGRTGELFF. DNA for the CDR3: TGTGCCAGCACTAGCGGGCGCACCGGGGAGCTGTTTTTT.

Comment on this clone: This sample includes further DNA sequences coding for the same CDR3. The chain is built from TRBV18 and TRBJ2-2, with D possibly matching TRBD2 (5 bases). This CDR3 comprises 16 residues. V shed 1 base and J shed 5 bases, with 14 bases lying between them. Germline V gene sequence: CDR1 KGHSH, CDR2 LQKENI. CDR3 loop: CASSPLATTPTGELFF. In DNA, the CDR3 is TGTGCCAGCTCACCACTTGCGACTACCCCTACCGGGGAGCTGTTTTTT. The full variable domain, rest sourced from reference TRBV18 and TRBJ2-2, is NAGVMQNPRHLVRRRGQEARLRCSPMKGHSHVYWYRQLPEEGLKFMVYLQKENIIDESGMPKERFSAEFPKEGPSILRIQQVVRGDSAAYFCASSPLATTPTGELFFGEGSRLTVL.

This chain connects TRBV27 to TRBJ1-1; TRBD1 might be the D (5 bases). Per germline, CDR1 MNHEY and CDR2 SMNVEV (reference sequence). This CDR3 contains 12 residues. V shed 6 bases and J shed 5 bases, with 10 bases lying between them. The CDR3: CASSRWGTEAFF. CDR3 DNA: TGTGCCAGCAGCCGGTGGGGGACTGAAGCTTTCTTT.

CDR3 coding DNA: TGCGCCAGCAGCCGTGACGGGACAGTTCTTTACGAGCAGTACTTC. Protein: CASSRDGTVLYEQYF. The chain joins TRBV4-1 to TRBJ2-7, with TRBD1 identical over 7 bases. This CDR3 contains 15 residues. In germline, CDR1 is MGHRA, CDR2 YSYEKL. The junction had 10 bases not matched to a gene; V was cut back by 4 bases and J by 4 bases.

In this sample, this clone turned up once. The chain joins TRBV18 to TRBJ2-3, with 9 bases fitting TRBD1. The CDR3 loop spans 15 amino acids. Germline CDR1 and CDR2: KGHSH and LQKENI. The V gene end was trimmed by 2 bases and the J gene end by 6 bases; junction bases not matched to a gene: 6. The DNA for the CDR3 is TGTGCCAGCTCACCAACCACAGGGGGCATCGATACGCAGTATTTT. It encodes CASSPTTGGIDTQYF.

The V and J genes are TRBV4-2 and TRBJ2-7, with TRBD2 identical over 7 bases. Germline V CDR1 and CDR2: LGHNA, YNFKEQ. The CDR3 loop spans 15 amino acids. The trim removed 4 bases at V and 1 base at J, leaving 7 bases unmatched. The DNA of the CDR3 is TGTGCCAGCAGCCTGTGGCGGGAGAATTCCTACGAGCAGTACTTC. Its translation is CASSLWRENSYEQYF.

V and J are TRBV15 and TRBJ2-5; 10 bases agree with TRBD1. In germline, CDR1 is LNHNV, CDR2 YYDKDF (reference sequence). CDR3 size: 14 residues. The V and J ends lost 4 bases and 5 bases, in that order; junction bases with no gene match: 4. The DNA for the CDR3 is TGTGCCACCAGCATAGACAGGGGGCACGAGACCCAGTACTTC. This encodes CATSIDRGHETQYF.

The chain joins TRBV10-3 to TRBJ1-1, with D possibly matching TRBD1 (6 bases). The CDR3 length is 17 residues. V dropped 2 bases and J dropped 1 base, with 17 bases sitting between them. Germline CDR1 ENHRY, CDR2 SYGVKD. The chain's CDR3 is CAISEIGAGVPNTEAFF. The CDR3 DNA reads TGTGCCATCAGTGAGATCGGGGCAGGGGTACCGAACACTGAAGCTTTCTTT.

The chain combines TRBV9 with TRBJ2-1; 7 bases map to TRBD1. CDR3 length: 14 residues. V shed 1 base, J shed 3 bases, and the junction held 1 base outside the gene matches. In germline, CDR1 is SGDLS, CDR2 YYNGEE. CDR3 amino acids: CASSVQGVYNEQFF. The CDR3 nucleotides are TGTGCCAGCAGCGTACAGGGGGTCTACAATGAGCAGTTCTTC. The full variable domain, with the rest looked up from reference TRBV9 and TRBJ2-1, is DSGVTQTPKHLITATGQRVTLRCSPRSGDLSVYWYQQSLDQGLQFLIQYYNGEERAKGNILERFSAQQFPDLHSELNLSSLELGDSALYFCASSVQGVYNEQFFGPGTRLTVL.

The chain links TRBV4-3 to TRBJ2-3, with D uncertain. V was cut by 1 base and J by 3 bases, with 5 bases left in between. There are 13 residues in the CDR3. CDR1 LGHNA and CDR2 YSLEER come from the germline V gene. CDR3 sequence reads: CASSQVRTDTQYF. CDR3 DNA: TGCGCCAGCAGCCAAGTTAGGACAGATACGCAGTATTTT.

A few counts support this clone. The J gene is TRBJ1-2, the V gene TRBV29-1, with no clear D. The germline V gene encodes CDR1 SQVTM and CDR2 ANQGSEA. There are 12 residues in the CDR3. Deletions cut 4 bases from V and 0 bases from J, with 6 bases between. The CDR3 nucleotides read TGCAGCGTTGGCGGGACTAACTATGGCTACACCTTC. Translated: CSVGGTNYGYTF.

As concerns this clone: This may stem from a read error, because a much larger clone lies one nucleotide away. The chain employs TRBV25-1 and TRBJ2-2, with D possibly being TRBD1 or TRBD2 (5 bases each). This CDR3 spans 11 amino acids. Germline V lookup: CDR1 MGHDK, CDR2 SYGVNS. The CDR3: CASSEVGEPFF. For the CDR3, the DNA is TGTGCCAGCAGTGAAGTAGGGGAGCCGTTTTTT.

The CDR3 is CASSQDSSNTGELFF. For the CDR3, the DNA is TGCGCCAGCAGCCAAGATTCCTCGAACACCGGGGAGCTGTTTTTT. V usage is TRBV4-3 and J usage is TRBJ2-2; D remains unclear. The CDR3 runs to 15 residues. V lost 0 bases, J lost 0 bases, and 5 bases lay in between. Looked up from germline, CDR1 is LGHNA and CDR2 is YSLEER.

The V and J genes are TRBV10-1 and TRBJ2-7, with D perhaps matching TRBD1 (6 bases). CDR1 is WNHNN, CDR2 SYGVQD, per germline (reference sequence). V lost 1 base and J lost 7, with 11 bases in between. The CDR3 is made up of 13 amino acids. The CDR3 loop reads CASSEYMGAEQYF. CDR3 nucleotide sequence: TGCGCCAGCAGTGAGTACATGGGGGCAGAGCAGTACTTC.

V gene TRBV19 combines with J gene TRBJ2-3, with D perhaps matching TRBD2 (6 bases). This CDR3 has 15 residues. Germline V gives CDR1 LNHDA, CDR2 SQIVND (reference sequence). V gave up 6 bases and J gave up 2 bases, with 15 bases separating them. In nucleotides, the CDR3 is TGTGCCAGTAGCCAATCGGACTATGACACAGATACGCAGTATTTT. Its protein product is CASSQSDYDTDTQYF.

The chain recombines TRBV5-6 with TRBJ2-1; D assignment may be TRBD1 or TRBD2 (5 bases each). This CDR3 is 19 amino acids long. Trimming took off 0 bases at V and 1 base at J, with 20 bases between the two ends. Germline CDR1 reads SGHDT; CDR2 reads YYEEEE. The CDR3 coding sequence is TGTGCCAGCAGCTTGGTTGCGGGTTGGGTGACAGCTTCCTACAATGAGCAGTTCTTC. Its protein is CASSLVAGWVTASYNEQFF.

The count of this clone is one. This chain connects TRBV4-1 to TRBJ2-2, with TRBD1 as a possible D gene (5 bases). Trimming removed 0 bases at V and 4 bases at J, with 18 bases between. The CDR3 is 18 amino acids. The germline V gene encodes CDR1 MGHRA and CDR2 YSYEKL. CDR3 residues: CASSQEGQGRFRTGELFF. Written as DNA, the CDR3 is TGCGCCAGCAGCCAAGAGGGGCAGGGTCGTTTTCGCACCGGGGAGCTGTTTTTT.

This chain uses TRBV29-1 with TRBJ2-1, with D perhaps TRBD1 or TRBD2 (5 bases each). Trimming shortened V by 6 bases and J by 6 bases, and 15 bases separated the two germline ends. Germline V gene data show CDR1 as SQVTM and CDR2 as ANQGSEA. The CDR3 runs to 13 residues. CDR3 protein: CSVVGRSINEQFF. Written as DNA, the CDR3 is TGCAGCGTCGTGGGACGGAGCATCAATGAGCAGTTCTTC.